The clone carrying this T cell receptor beta chain was seen ten or more times. CDR3 length equals 15 residues. CDR1 is SGHKS and CDR2 is YYEKEE in the germline V gene (reference sequence). Between the trimmed V and J ends, which lost 2 bases and 1 base, there was a span of 12 bases. iRepertoire HTBI primers and Arm-PCR of CDR3 regions built TCR beta libraries. MiXCR was run by TCRdb on the multiplex PCR reads, yielding one entry per CDR3 protein. This sample has 440,000 or so distinct CDR3 sequences, with 16% found just once. Time point reported: newly diagnosed GD, antithyroid drugs for less than 3 months. Following extraction of RNA from PBMCs, that RNA was used to make the TCR library. The data belong to a study of regulatory T cells in long-lasting Graves disease. In addition, the sample was reused for a study of T cells in Graves' hyperthyroidism and ophthalmopathy. That investigation notes: The study used the HTBI primer set for a first-round RT-PCR of the TCR CDR3.

The chain joins TRBV5-5 to TRBJ1-1; a possible D gene is TRBD1 (5 bases). The clonotype was recovered from a woman aged 30 to 39 with Graves disease. The material was peripheral blood mononuclear cells (PBMCs), obtained at new diagnosis, from a patient treated with antithyroid drugs. The CDR3 loop is CASSFSGLQNTEAFF. DNA of the CDR3: TGTGCCAGCAGCTTTTCAGGGCTACAGAACACTGAAGCTTTCTTT.